Detailed here is one T cell receptor (beta chain). CD8 cells regarded as naive lacked CD45RO, were positively chosen for CCR7, and omitted terminally differentiated effector memory CD45RA+ cells. Generated by immunoSEQ multiplex PCR, the TCRdb table keeps only in-frame clones and is missing some. Among about 2.1 million clones listed, just over 90% were seen once. These data are taken from a study of shared clonotypes between healthy human individuals. In the study overall: Researchers assigned three CD4 naive, three CD4 memory, two CD8 naive and one CD8 memory plate to each donor.

The CDR3 totals 15 residues. CDR1 and CDR2 from the germline V gene are SGHTA and FQGNSA. V was cut by 0 bases and J by 7 bases, with 12 bases left in between. This receptor was obtained from a man aged 18 to 30 in good health. Some clones in this sample may be carry-over from other donors' samples. Source material: naive CD8+ T cells from PBMCs. The chain joins TRBV7-2 to TRBJ2-2; D is uncertain. The DNA of the CDR3 is TGTGCCAGCAGCTTAGCGCTTGGCGGCAGCGGGGAGCTGTTTTTT. Translated: CASSLALGGSGELFF.